This paragraph covers one T cell receptor beta chain sequence. In its sample, this clonotype was seen a few times. Its binding antigen is unknown. One base away there is no much larger clone; base qualities are not given. Sequencing instrument: Illumina NovaSeq 6000. TCR cDNA was made using 5'RACE template switching, a step that added a universal primer site and unique molecular identifiers. cDNA synthesis was primed from both the TCR alpha and TCR beta constant segments. Two PCR steps were used to amplify libraries, with sample barcodes and sequencing adapters being added in the second step. Sequencing of the libraries was done on either Illumina HiSeq 2500 (2x100 bp) or NovaSeq (2x150 bp). Concerning the study's data processing: Reads were demultiplexed and collapsed into UMI consensus sequences with MIGEC, and V(D)J alignment was performed with MiXCR. Vaccine-responding clonotypes were identified with edgeR using replicate PBMC samples, with FDR below 0.01 and a log2 fold change above 5 up to day 15 being required. Each bulk clonotype was labeled CD4 or CD8 based on which sequenced repertoire, CD4 or CD8, contained the clonotype at higher abundance. Starting from the raw public reads, TCRdb applied fastp trimming at Q25, assembled clones with MiXCR and retained in-frame beta chains. A single entry per CDR3 protein holds the most common genes and DNA from its merged rows. TCRdb assigned the V and J calls; the authors' analysis was not used. For this sample there are 350,000 to 450,000 distinct CDR3 sequences; about 17% appear just once. The ten largest clones add up to 18% of the sample.

The data stem from a study of T cells after yellow fever vaccination (dated by TCRdb to about 2019). At the level of the whole study: Libraries from fractions with low cell numbers were prepared with the SMART-Seq v4 Ultra Low Input RNA kit. Blood was collected at multiple timepoints before and after primary and secondary immunization, and bulk PBMC replicates and cell subsets were isolated. The cohort comprised two healthy male donors, one aged 18 to 30 and one aged 30 to 40 years. To follow T-cell clones before and after both primary and booster YFV17D yellow fever vaccination, bulk TCR alpha and beta repertoires underwent longitudinal sequencing.

Sample treatment or condition, as interpreted from the label and publication: live attenuated yellow fever vaccine strain. At each blood-draw timepoint, two biological replicates of bulk PBMCs were obtained. A standard Ficoll-Paque protocol was used to isolate PBMCs from peripheral blood. TriZol was used to extract RNA from bulk PBMCs, from CD4 and CD8 fractions, and from dextramer-positive and dextramer-negative fractions. CDR3 length: 14 amino acids, cysteine to phenylalanine. Of the read, only the CDR3 DNA is kept; its 42 bases are in frame from base 1. V lost 6 bases and J lost 7 bases; the stretch between them is 16 bases long. The germline V gene (reference sequence) provides CDR1 MNHEY and CDR2 SMNVEV. Broader findings and caveats from the paper: FACS-sorted repertoires could contain abundant contaminating clonotypes from the bulk population, so computational filtering was required. The secondary T-cell response was found to be weaker but faster than the primary response, with a peak reached on day 5 rather than on day 15. The study included only two donors, which limits how far the findings can be generalized. A small share of clonotypes occurred in both CD4 and CD8 compartments, likely arising from convergent recombination. After the booster, most clones that had expanded after primary vaccination were detected again (roughly 96% of CD4 and under 90% of CD8), suggesting broad maintenance of memory.

The receptor was isolated from a man younger than 35 who received the YFV17D yellow fever vaccine. Recombination joined TRBV27 with TRBJ2-1, and possibly TRBD1, on 6 matching bases. The input for sequencing was PBMCs, taken before the yellow fever booster vaccination. The CDR3 corresponds to CASREAGVGNEQFF. The sequenced DNA: TGTGCCAGCAGGGAGGCAGGGGTCGGGAATGAGCAGTTCTTC.